One and the same sample provided the 32 T cell receptor beta chains below, sequenced in a study of shared clonotypes between healthy human individuals. The protocol was immunoSEQ multiplex PCR, while the TCRdb copy is restricted to in-frame clones and leaves out a portion. The data contain around 320,000 clones, about nine tenths of them singletons. Sequenced: memory CD8+ T cells sorted from blood. Subset: CD45RO+ cells pooled with CCR7-negative TemRA cells. The origin of the receptors is a man younger than 30 in good health.

This chain uses TRBV7-8 with TRBJ1-4, with unresolved D. Germline V gene sequence: CDR1 SGHVS, CDR2 FQNEAQ. V lost 2 bases, J lost 6 bases, and 7 bases lay in between. CDR3 length equals 13 residues. CDR3 protein: CASSLRWDEKLFF. For the CDR3, the DNA is TGTGCCAGCAGCTTAAGATGGGATGAAAAACTGTTTTTT.

V usage is TRBV28 and J usage is TRBJ2-5, with a tentative D call TRBD2 (6 bases). Trimming stripped 4 bases from V and 1 base from J, with 10 bases between. Germline CDR1 is MDHEN and CDR2 is SYDVKM. This CDR3 spans 14 amino acids. CDR3 sequence reads: CASSSRLVQETQYF. CDR3 nucleotide sequence: TGTGCCAGCAGTTCCAGACTAGTCCAAGAGACCCAGTACTTC.

The gene calls are TRBV4-1 and TRBJ2-1, with TRBD2 matching over 11 bases. The CDR3 contains 16 residues. Germline V CDR1 and CDR2: MGHRA, YSYEKL. V shed 5 bases, J shed 7 bases, and the junction held 10 bases outside the gene matches. The CDR3 nucleotides are TGCGCCAGCAGCTACAATAGCGGGAGGGCCCGTAATGAGCAGTTCTTC. It is translated as CASSYNSGRARNEQFF.

CDR3 residues: CASSEAPQERGYTEAFF. The CDR3 nucleotides read TGTGCCAGCAGTGAAGCCCCGCAGGAGCGTGGCTACACTGAAGCTTTCTTT. This chain joins TRBV2 and TRBJ1-1; no clear D. Trimming left V 0 bases short and J 3 bases short, with 17 bases between. CDR3 length: 17 residues. Germline assignment: CDR1 SNHLY and CDR2 FYNNEI.

The chain joins TRBV6-1 to TRBJ1-5; D gene uncertain. CDR3 size: 14 residues. CDR1 is MNHNS and CDR2 is SASEGT in the germline V gene. Trimming left V 4 bases short and J 1 base short, with 8 bases between. This CDR3 reads CASSVGDSNQPQHF. In DNA, the CDR3 is TGTGCCAGCAGTGTCGGCGACAGCAATCAGCCCCAGCATTTT.

The chain couples TRBV10-1 to TRBJ2-7; TRBD1 is a possible D gene (5 bases). Trimming stripped 3 bases from V and 3 bases from J, with 12 bases between. Per germline, CDR1 WNHNN and CDR2 SYGVQD (reference sequence). CDR3 length: 14 residues. CDR3 sequence: CASSDSDRDYEQYF. The CDR3 bases are TGCGCCAGCAGTGATTCCGACAGAGACTACGAGCAGTACTTC.

The chain combines TRBV10-2 with TRBJ2-3; 9 bases line up with TRBD1. Per germline, CDR1 WSHSY and CDR2 SAAADI. Trimming cost V 6 bases and J 4 bases; bases outside gene matches: 5. The CDR3 contains 14 residues. CDR3 in amino acids: CASRGTGPPDTQYF. The CDR3 coding sequence is TGCGCCAGCAGAGGGACAGGGCCGCCAGATACGCAGTATTTT.

The CDR3 DNA sequence: TGTGCCAGCAGCTTTCAGAACACCGGGGAGCTGTTTTTT. This encodes CASSFQNTGELFF. The chain has TRBV11-2 and TRBJ2-2; the D is unclear. Germline V gives CDR1 SGHAT, CDR2 FQNNGV. CDR3 length: 13 residues. V lost 3 bases and J lost 1, with 3 bases in between.

The chain uses TRBV5-4 and TRBJ2-3, with D uncertain. V shed 2 bases and J shed 3 bases, with 13 bases lying between them. Germline loops: CDR1 SGHNT, CDR2 YYREEE (reference sequence). This CDR3 spans 15 amino acids. CDR3 sequence: CASSLATFSTDTQYF. For the CDR3, the DNA is TGTGCCAGCAGCTTAGCGACTTTTAGTACAGATACGCAGTATTTT. The full variable domain, with the rest looked up from reference TRBV5-4 and TRBJ2-3, is ETGVTQSPTHLIKTRGQQVTLRCSSQSGHNTVSWYQQALGQGPQFIFQYYREEENGRGNFPPRFSGLQFPNYSSELNVNALELDDSALYLCASSLATFSTDTQYFGPGTRLTVL.

This clone was counted once. This chain joins TRBV11-2 and TRBJ1-2; D call uncertain. Per the germline V gene, CDR1 is SGHAT and CDR2 is FQNNGV. The CDR3 has 13 amino acids. V was shortened by 3 bases and J by 6 bases, with 11 bases between the two germline ends. The CDR3 nucleotides read TGTGCCAGCAGCTTTTTTCTTCTCGATGGCTACACCTTC. It encodes CASSFFLLDGYTF.

V is TRBV7-4 and J is TRBJ1-1; D gene ambiguous. Between the trimmed V and J ends, which lost 0 bases and 4 bases, there was a span of 9 bases. The germline CDR1 and CDR2 sequences are SGHVT and SQSDAQ. This CDR3 is built from 14 residues. CDR3 amino acids: CASSLAKVFTEAFF. In nucleotides, the CDR3 is TGTGCCAGCAGCTTAGCGAAAGTTTTCACTGAAGCTTTCTTT.

The count of this clone is one. V is TRBV4-3 and J is TRBJ1-5; TRBD1 might be the D (5 bases). Trimming cost V 0 bases and J 2 bases, with 11 bases left between them. Germline V gene data show CDR1 as LGHNA and CDR2 as YSLEER. The CDR3 extends over 16 amino acids. Here the CDR3 DNA reads TGCGCCAGCAGCCAAGATGACGGGGCTCGCAATCAGCCCCAGCATTTT. Protein: CASSQDDGARNQPQHF.

Worth noting for this clone: A much larger clone lies a single base off, so this may be a read error. Other DNA sequences within the sample encode an identical CDR3. The chain couples TRBV27 to TRBJ2-7, with D uncertain. There are 11 residues in the CDR3. Trimming shortened V by 3 bases and J by 4 bases, and 4 bases separated the two germline ends. The V gene's germline CDR1 is MNHEY and CDR2 SMNVEV (reference sequence). The CDR3 protein is CASSLGYEQYF. CDR3 nucleotides: TGTGCCAGCAGTTTGGGGTACGAGCAGTACTTC.

The V call is TRBV6-1, the J call TRBJ2-7, with unresolved D. The CDR3 loop spans 16 amino acids. The V end was cut by 1 base, the J end by 0 bases, with 13 bases between. Germline V gives CDR1 MNHNS, CDR2 SASEGT. The CDR3 here is CASSEGAGPLSYEQYF. The DNA of the CDR3 is TGTGCCAGCAGTGAAGGGGCAGGTCCTCTCTCCTACGAGCAGTACTTC.

The chain joins TRBV6-5 to TRBJ1-2; perhaps TRBD1 as D (5 bases). Germline values: CDR1 MNHEY, CDR2 SVGAGI. Trimming shortened V by 6 bases and J by 0 bases, and 14 bases separated the two germline ends. The CDR3 is made up of 15 amino acids. For the CDR3, the DNA is TGTGCCAGCAGCCCGGGGCAGCTGCCTAACTATGGCTACACCTTC. Translation: CASSPGQLPNYGYTF.

The chain links TRBV28 to TRBJ2-3; D is unclear. This CDR3 region has 15 residues. The V and J ends lost 6 bases and 1 base respectively, with 14 bases between them. CDR1 is MDHEN and CDR2 is SYDVKM in the germline V gene. Written as DNA, the CDR3 is TGTGCCAGCAGCAGTAGTGGTGAGGGCACAGATACGCAGTATTTT. It yields the protein CASSSSGEGTDTQYF.

Notes on this clone: Different DNA sequences within this sample yield the same CDR3. V and J are TRBV29-1 and TRBJ2-7; no reliable D call. V shed 4 bases and J shed 0 bases, with 4 bases lying between them. The CDR3 extends over 11 amino acids. The germline CDR1 and CDR2 sequences are SQVTM and ANQGSEA. CDR3 sequence: CSVGSSYEQYF. The DNA for the CDR3 is TGCAGCGTTGGGAGCTCCTACGAGCAGTACTTC.

This chain links TRBV27 with TRBJ2-1; D is undetermined. The CDR3 runs to 13 residues. Trimming pared 5 bases from V and 7 bases from J, leaving 12 bases between. Germline V gene sequence: CDR1 MNHEY, CDR2 SMNVEV (reference sequence). CDR3 in amino acids: CASSPILQNEQFF. The CDR3 coding sequence is TGTGCCAGCAGTCCAATCCTACAGAATGAGCAGTTCTTC.

The gene calls are TRBV7-9 and TRBJ1-2; 10 bases are a match to TRBD1. Germline V gene lookup returns CDR1 SEHNR and CDR2 FQNEAQ (reference sequence). V shed 0 bases, J shed 3 bases, and the junction held 4 bases outside the gene matches. There are 16 residues in the CDR3. CDR3 in amino acids: CASSLAGQGIDYGYTF. CDR3 coding DNA: TGTGCCAGCAGCTTAGCGGGACAGGGGATCGACTATGGCTACACCTTC.

This clone occurred once. The CDR3: CASSFFGQTDYEQYF. The CDR3 coding sequence is TGCGCCAGCAGCTTTTTCGGACAGACGGACTACGAGCAGTACTTC. This chain connects TRBV5-1 to TRBJ2-7, with TRBD1 as a possible D gene (6 bases). V was pared by 2 bases and J by 3 bases, with 15 bases between. CDR3 length: 15 amino acids. Germline V CDR1 and CDR2: SGHRS, YFSETQ.

The CDR3 here is CASSVGQGSEKLFF. The DNA for the CDR3 is TGTGCCAGCAGCGTAGGGCAGGGGAGTGAAAAACTGTTTTTT. V is TRBV9 and J is TRBJ1-4, with D tentatively TRBD1 (6 bases). In germline, CDR1 is SGDLS, CDR2 YYNGEE. There are 14 residues in the CDR3. V gave up 0 bases and J gave up 7 bases, with 10 bases separating them.

The chain combines TRBV7-6 with TRBJ2-7; D remains unclear. This CDR3 is built from 13 residues. V shed 5 bases and J shed 7 bases, with 15 bases lying between them. Germline V gives CDR1 SGHVS, CDR2 FNYEAQ. CDR3 nucleotides: TGTGCCAGCAGCACCCTTTTAGGTGGAGAGCAGTACTTC. Its protein product is CASSTLLGGEQYF. The full variable domain, with the rest looked up from reference TRBV7-6 and TRBJ2-7, is GAGVSQSPRYKVTKRGQDVALRCDPISGHVSLYWYRQALGQGPEFLTYFNYEAQQDKSGLPNDRFSAERPEGSISTLTIQRTEQRDSAMYRCASSTLLGGEQYFGPGTRLTVT.

This sequence joins TRBV27 and TRBJ2-1; D is unresolved. The CDR3 loop spans 13 amino acids. In germline, CDR1 is MNHEY, CDR2 SMNVEV (reference sequence). The V end was cut by 2 bases, the J end by 4 bases, with 6 bases between. For the CDR3, the DNA is TGTGCCAGCAGTTTAGGGGTATACAATGAGCAGTTCTTC. This encodes CASSLGVYNEQFF.

This clone was picked up a small number of times. The chain recombines TRBV9 with TRBJ1-1; D is unresolved. The CDR3 consists of 15 residues. V was pared by 1 base and J by 2 bases, with 12 bases between. Germline loops: CDR1 SGDLS, CDR2 YYNGEE. The CDR3 coding sequence is TGTGCCAGCAGCGTATTAATTGCACCAAACACTGAAGCTTTCTTT. Amino acids: CASSVLIAPNTEAFF.

This rearrangement joins TRBV7-6 to TRBJ2-7, with 12 bases aligning to TRBD1. Trimming removed 3 bases from V and 5 bases from J; junction bases left unmatched: 5. The germline CDR1 and CDR2 sequences are SGHVS and FNYEAQ. CDR3 length equals 15 residues. The CDR3 DNA reads as TGTGCCAGCAGCTTGGCCGGGACAGGGGGCAACGAGCAGTACTTC. It yields the protein CASSLAGTGGNEQYF.

This clone occurred many times. CDR3 loop: CASSLQGAGEQYF. The CDR3 bases are TGTGCCAGCAGCCTACAGGGGGCGGGCGAGCAGTACTTC. The chain carries TRBV11-2 and TRBJ2-7; 9 nucleotides agree with TRBD1. Germline V gives CDR1 SGHAT, CDR2 FQNNGV. This CDR3 spans 13 amino acids. J lost 6 bases, V lost 5 bases, and 5 bases had no gene match.

The V gene is TRBV27, the J gene TRBJ2-1; D not resolved. Germline V gives CDR1 MNHEY, CDR2 SMNVEV (reference sequence). Trimming removed 0 bases from V and 7 bases from J, with 7 bases in between. The CDR3 totals 13 residues. The chain's CDR3 is CASSLSQWNEQFF. The CDR3, as DNA: TGTGCCAGCAGTTTATCGCAATGGAATGAGCAGTTCTTC.

This rearrangement joins TRBV30 to TRBJ2-3, with 10 bases fitting TRBD1. This CDR3 is 15 amino acids long. V shed 2 bases, J shed 5 bases, and the junction held 7 bases outside the gene matches. CDR1 GTSNPN and CDR2 SVGIG come from the germline V gene (reference sequence). The CDR3: CAWSQGTGERDTQYF. In DNA, the CDR3 is TGTGCCTGGAGTCAAGGGACAGGGGAACGAGATACGCAGTATTTT.

The chain links TRBV18 to TRBJ2-1; 7 positions agree with TRBD1. This CDR3 is built from 16 residues. V was clipped by 1 base and J by 7 bases; unmatched bases: 10. Germline lookup yields CDR1 KGHSH and CDR2 LQKENI. The CDR3 is CASSPRKGQVGNEQFF. The CDR3 coding sequence is TGTGCCAGCTCACCACGGAAAGGACAGGTGGGGAATGAGCAGTTCTTC.

This chain connects TRBV6-5 to TRBJ2-1; the match to TRBD2 covers 11 bases. In germline, CDR1 is MNHEY, CDR2 SVGAGI. The CDR3 is 15 residues long. The junction had 3 bases not matched to a gene; V was cut back by 6 bases and J by 2 bases. The CDR3 here is CASSIAGGPYNEQFF. CDR3 nucleotides: TGTGCCAGCAGCATAGCGGGGGGGCCCTACAATGAGCAGTTCTTC.

This sequence joins TRBV27 and TRBJ2-5; TRBD2 matches 9 bases. Germline V gives CDR1 MNHEY, CDR2 SMNVEV (reference sequence). CDR3 length equals 14 residues. J was trimmed by 5 bases and V by 5 bases; bases with no gene match: 6. This CDR3 reads CASSPGLARETQYF. The CDR3 DNA sequence: TGTGCCAGCAGTCCGGGACTAGCCCGGGAGACCCAGTACTTC.

The gene calls are TRBV28 and TRBJ2-4; 7 bases fit TRBD2. CDR1 is MDHEN and CDR2 is SYDVKM in the germline V gene. The junction had 17 bases not matched to a gene; V was cut back by 4 bases and J by 8 bases. This CDR3 region has 17 residues. The CDR3 sequence is CASSSGLGHPRWDIQYF. CDR3 sequence (DNA): TGTGCCAGCAGTTCCGGACTAGGCCATCCCCGGTGGGACATTCAGTACTTC.